This TCR beta chain was sequenced during a study of OX40 agonist ivuxolimab in advanced cancers. Background on the whole study: The costimulatory receptor OX40 (CD134) was targeted by ivuxolimab, a fully human IgG2 agonistic monoclonal antibody. Peripheral TCRbeta sequencing aimed to test whether ivuxolimab altered TCR sequence diversity and caused clonal T-cell expansion. Prior anti-PD-1, anti-PD-L1 or anti-CTLA-4 therapy was permitted, and approximately 40% of dose-escalation patients had received checkpoint inhibitors. Of the roughly 53 patients in dose escalation, some 20 had hepatocellular carcinoma, some 15 had melanoma, 9 had renal cell carcinoma and 9 had head and neck cancer. Three dose-escalation patients achieved partial responses, one with hepatocellular carcinoma and two with cutaneous melanoma. The paper describes the monotherapy dose-escalation part (N ≈ 52 patients) of the phase I trial of ivuxolimab. Intravenous ivuxolimab was administered to patients every 2 weeks at six dose levels: 0.01, 0.1, 0.3, 1.5, 3 and 10 mg/kg. A male proportion of roughly 80% and a mean age of roughly 55 years, ranging from roughly 20 to 80, were recorded for the dose-escalation cohort. Broader findings and caveats from the paper: Low levels of normalized T-cell clonal expansion were also seen in some nonresponding patients. After ivuxolimab, more expanded clones were found on average in CD8+ T cells than in CD4+ T cells. The antigen specificity of the clonally expanded peripheral T cells was not determined. In the 0.1-3.0 mg/kg groups, partial responders were among the patients with the lowest normalized peripheral clonal expansion, particularly in CD8+ T cells. Clonal expansion of both CD4+ and CD8+ blood T cells was observed from baseline to week 6 at doses 0.1 to 3.0 mg/kg.

CDR1 and CDR2 were assigned from the germline V gene as MRHNA and SNTAGT. The CDR3 spans 15 residues, from the cysteine through the phenylalanine. The entry retains the CDR3 DNA only, 45 bases that are in frame from base 1. Trimming takes 7 bases from V and 0 bases from J, and the germline ends sit 14 bases apart. The trial excluded patients who had a history of autoimmune disease or who were on systemic immunosuppression. Peripheral blood for TCR sequencing was collected from all dose cohorts at baseline, on cycle 4 day 1, and on cycle 7 day 1. The samples were drawn from a first-in-human, open-label, multicenter phase I dose-escalation trial of ivuxolimab. The trial enrolled adults with locally advanced or metastatic head and neck squamous cell, hepatocellular, melanoma or renal cell carcinoma. Before TCR sequencing, CD4+ T cells and CD8+ T cells were sorted from peripheral blood as separate populations.

Genomic DNA was isolated from the sorted cells so that the TCRbeta CDR3 region could be sequenced. TCRbeta CDR3 regions were sequenced using the immunoSEQ Assay. TCRdb retrieved this table from immuneACCESS and kept in-frame rearrangements only. Not all clones are present; in checked studies, unresolved V genes account for under half, and no reason is known for the remainder. Present in this sample are approximately 90,000 clones, 91% of which were seen just once. The ten biggest clones cover under 2% of the sample. Comments on this clone: Its antigen is not yet known. Base quality data are lacking; no much larger clone is found one base away.

The specimen comprised CD4+ or CD8+ T cells sorted from blood, sampled in a trial of the OX40 agonist ivuxolimab. The V and J genes are TRBV6-4 and TRBJ2-3; no D gene is confidently identified. The TCR sequence derives from an adult with an advanced solid tumor such as melanoma, head and neck, liver or kidney cancer. The CDR3: CASTFSRSSTDTQYF. The nucleotide sequence reads as follows: TGTGCCAGCACATTCTCAAGATCTAGCACAGATACGCAGTATTTT.